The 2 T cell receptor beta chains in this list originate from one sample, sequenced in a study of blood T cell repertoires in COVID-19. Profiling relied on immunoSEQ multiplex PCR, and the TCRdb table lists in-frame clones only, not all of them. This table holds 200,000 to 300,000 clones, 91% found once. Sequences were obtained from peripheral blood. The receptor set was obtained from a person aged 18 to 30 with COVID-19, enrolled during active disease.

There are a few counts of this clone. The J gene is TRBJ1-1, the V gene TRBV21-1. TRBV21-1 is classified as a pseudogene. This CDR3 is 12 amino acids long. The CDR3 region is CASSKARGLAFF. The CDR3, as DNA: TGTGCCAGCAGCAAAGCCCGGGGGTTGGCTTTCTTT.

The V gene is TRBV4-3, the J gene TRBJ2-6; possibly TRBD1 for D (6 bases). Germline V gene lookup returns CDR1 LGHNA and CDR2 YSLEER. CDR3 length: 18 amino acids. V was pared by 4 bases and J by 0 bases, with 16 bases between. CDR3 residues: CASSRPPGTHSGANVLTF. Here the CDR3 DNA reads TGCGCCAGCAGCCGCCCGCCAGGGACACACTCTGGGGCCAACGTCCTGACTTTC.